One TCR beta chain is described in this entry. CDR3 size: 13 residues. The germline V gene encodes CDR1 SNHLY and CDR2 FYNNEI. V dropped 11 bases and J dropped 5; count of bases not matched to a gene: 5. Produced via immunoSEQ multiplex PCR; TCRdb's table is partial and in-frame only. The sample holds 65,000 or so clones, about 82% seen once. These data originate in a study of OX40 agonist ivuxolimab in advanced cancers. Samples of blood were obtained at baseline, on cycle 4 day 1, and on cycle 7 day 1. This chain joins TRBV2 and TRBJ1-6; 8 bases agree with TRBD1. Sample: CD4+ or CD8+ T cells sorted from blood, taken in a trial of the OX40 agonist ivuxolimab. This sequence originates from an adult with an advanced solid tumor such as melanoma, head and neck, liver or kidney cancer. DNA of the CDR3: TGTGCCGGCTACAGGGGGGATAATTCACCCCTCCACTTT. Amino acids: CAGYRGDNSPLHF.